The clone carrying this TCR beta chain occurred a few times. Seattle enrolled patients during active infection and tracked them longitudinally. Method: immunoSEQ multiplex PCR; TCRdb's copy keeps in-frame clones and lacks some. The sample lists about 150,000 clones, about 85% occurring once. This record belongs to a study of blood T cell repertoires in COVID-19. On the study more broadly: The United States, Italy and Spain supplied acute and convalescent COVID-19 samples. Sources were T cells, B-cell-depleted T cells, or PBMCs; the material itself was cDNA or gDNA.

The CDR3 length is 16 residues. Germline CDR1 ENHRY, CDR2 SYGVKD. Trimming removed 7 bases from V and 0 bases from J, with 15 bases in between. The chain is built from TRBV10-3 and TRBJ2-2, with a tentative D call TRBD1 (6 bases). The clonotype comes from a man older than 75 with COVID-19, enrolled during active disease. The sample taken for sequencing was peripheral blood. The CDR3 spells CAIKPRGGTNTGELFF. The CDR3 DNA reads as TGTGCCATCAAACCCAGAGGGGGTACGAACACCGGGGAGCTGTTTTTT.